A single T cell receptor (beta chain) is shown here with its context. As yet, its antigen is unknown. Germline trimming cut 0 bases from V and 2 bases from J; bases unmatched to any gene: 2. The CDR3 extends over 17 amino acids. Germline V gives CDR1 SGHKS, CDR2 YYEKEE (reference sequence). The authors ran a second PCR of about 6 to 11 cycles using a sample-barcoded 5' primer and a J-beta primer mix. Each cDNA was tagged by a template-switch adaptor containing 12 random nucleotides. TCRdb fed the 5' RACE reads into MiXCR, producing one record per CDR3 protein. Altogether about 1.8 million distinct CDR3 sequences are present, less than 50% being singletons, with the ten largest covering approximately 2%. This entry is derived from a study of blood T cells in healthy people across ages. On the study more broadly: Per every two T cells, about one barcoded beta molecule was captured by template switching.

Study-wide results and limits: Unknown CMV status may confound age-related changes in expanded clones.

The gene calls are TRBV5-5 and TRBJ2-6, with 10 bases matching TRBD1. The sequenced sample was blood. The receptor's source is a woman in her forties in good health. CDR3 region: CASSLVGTGAGANVLTF. The CDR3 DNA is TGTGCCAGCAGCTTGGTGGGGACAGGGGCTGGGGCCAACGTCCTGACTTTC.